This TCR beta chain was profiled in a study of shared clonotypes between healthy human individuals. A remark on this clone: Its antigen remains unidentified.

Deep-level assay runs were performed. Repertoires were generated with immunoSEQ multiplex PCR, while TCRdb's copy carries only in-frame clones and drops some. The table lists about 2.4 million clones, approximately 94% of them singletons. Per germline, CDR1 SGHRS and CDR2 YFSETQ. The CDR3 runs 15 residues. V lost 3 bases, J lost 3 bases, and 6 bases stayed unmatched. Study outcomes and limitations: Relative to clonotypes present in all four donors, those not shared had lower generation probabilities.

Researchers partitioned CD4+ cells into CD45RA+ naive and CD45RA-negative memory subsets. The sample comprised naive CD4+ T cells from PBMCs. Regarding subset: CD45RA+ positively selected. The sequence derives from a man aged 18 to 30 in good health. Some clones in this sample may be carry-over from other donors' samples. The chain employs TRBV5-1 and TRBJ1-5; TRBD1 agrees at 7 bases. CDR3 bases: TGCGCCAGCAGCTCCGGGACAGATGTCAATCAGCCCCAGCATTTT. Protein product: CASSSGTDVNQPQHF.